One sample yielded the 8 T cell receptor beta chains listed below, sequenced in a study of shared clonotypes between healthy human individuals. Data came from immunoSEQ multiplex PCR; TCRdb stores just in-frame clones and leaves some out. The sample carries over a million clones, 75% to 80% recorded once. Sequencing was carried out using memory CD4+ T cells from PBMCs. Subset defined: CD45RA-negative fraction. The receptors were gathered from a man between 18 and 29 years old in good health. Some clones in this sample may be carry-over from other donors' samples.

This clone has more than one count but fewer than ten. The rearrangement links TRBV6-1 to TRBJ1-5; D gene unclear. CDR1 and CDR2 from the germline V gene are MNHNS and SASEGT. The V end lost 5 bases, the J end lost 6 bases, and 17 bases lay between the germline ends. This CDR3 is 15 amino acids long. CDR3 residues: CASSQSGGFGQPQHF. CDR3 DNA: TGTGCCAGCAGTCAAAGTGGAGGGTTCGGTCAGCCCCAGCATTTT.

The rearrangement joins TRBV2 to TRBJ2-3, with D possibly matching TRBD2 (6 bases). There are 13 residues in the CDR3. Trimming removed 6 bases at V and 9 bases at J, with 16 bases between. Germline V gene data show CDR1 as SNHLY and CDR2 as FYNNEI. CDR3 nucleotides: TGTGCCAGCAGCCGCGGGGCGGTTGGCACGCAGTATTTT. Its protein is CASSRGAVGTQYF.

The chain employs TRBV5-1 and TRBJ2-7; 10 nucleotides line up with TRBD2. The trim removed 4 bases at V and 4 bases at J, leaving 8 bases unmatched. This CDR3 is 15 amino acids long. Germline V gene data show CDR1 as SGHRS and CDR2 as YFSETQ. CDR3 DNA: TGCGCCAGCAGCCAAAGCGGGAGGGGACATTACGAGCAGTACTTC. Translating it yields CASSQSGRGHYEQYF.

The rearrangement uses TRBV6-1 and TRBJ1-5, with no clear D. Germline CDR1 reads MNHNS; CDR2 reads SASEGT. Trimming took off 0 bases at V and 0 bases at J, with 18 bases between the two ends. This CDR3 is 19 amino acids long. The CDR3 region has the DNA TGTGCCAGCAGTGAAGCCGTGGGGTTGGGCGATTATAGCAATCAGCCCCAGCATTTT. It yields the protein CASSEAVGLGDYSNQPQHF.

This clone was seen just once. The CDR3, as DNA: TGTGCCAGCAGCTTAGACCCCCTTGGATGGGTAGAGCAGTACTTC. Amino acids: CASSLDPLGWVEQYF. The V gene is TRBV11-2, the J gene TRBJ2-7; D unclear. CDR1 and CDR2 (germline): SGHAT, FQNNGV. This CDR3 is built from 15 residues. The ends were cut back, 0 bases at V and 7 bases at J, with 16 bases in the middle. The full variable domain, completed using reference TRBV11-2 and TRBJ2-7, is EAGVAQSPRYKIIEKRQSVAFWCNPISGHATLYWYQQILGQGPKLLIQFQNNGVVDDSQLPKDRFSAERLKGVDSTLKIQPAKLEDSAVYLCASSLDPLGWVEQYFGPGTRLTVT.

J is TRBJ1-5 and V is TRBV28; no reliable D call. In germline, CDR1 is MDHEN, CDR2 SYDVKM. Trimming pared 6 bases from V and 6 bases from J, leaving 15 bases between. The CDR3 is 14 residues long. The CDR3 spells CASRKARDGQPQHF. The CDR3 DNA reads TGTGCCAGCAGAAAGGCGCGGGATGGTCAGCCCCAGCATTTT.

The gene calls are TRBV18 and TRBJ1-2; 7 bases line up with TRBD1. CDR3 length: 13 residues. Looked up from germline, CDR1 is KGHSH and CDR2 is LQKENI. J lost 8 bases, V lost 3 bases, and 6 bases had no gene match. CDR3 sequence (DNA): TGTGCCAGCTCACCCGAGGGGGCGCAAGGCTACACCTTC. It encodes CASSPEGAQGYTF. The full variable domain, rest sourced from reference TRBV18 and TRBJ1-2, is NAGVMQNPRHLVRRRGQEARLRCSPMKGHSHVYWYRQLPEEGLKFMVYLQKENIIDESGMPKERFSAEFPKEGPSILRIQQVVRGDSAAYFCASSPEGAQGYTFGSGTRLTVV.

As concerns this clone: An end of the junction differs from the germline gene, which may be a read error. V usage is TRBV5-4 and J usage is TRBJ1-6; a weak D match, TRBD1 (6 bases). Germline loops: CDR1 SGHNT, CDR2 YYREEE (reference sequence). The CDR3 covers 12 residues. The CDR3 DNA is TGTGCCAGCAGATTGGGGGCTTCACCCCTCCACTTT. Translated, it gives CASRLGASPLHF.